Listed here are 6 T cell receptor beta chains from one sample, sequenced in a study of blood T cells in healthy people across ages. A second PCR of about 6 to 11 cycles used a sample-barcoded 5' primer and a J-beta primer mix. TCRdb passed the 5' RACE reads through MiXCR, listing each CDR3 protein once. Of roughly 1.4 million distinct CDR3 sequences listed, approximately 60% are singletons. Sequencing was carried out using blood. The receptor source for this set is a man between 18 and 35 years old in good health.

The chain recombines TRBV20-1 with TRBJ2-1; 9 bases agree with TRBD2. CDR1 and CDR2 (germline): DFQATT, SNEGSKA (reference sequence). Trimming cost V 1 base and J 5 bases; bases outside gene matches: 6. This CDR3 spans 15 amino acids. The CDR3: CSARALAGLDNEQFF. CDR3 DNA: TGCAGTGCTAGAGCTCTAGCGGGATTAGACAATGAGCAGTTCTTC.

V gene TRBV6-4 combines with J gene TRBJ1-2; 7 nucleotides agree with TRBD1. The CDR3 length is 15 residues. J was trimmed by 0 bases and V by 2 bases; bases with no gene match: 3. Germline lookup yields CDR1 MRHNA and CDR2 SNTAGT. CDR3 sequence: CASSDLQGPNYGYTF. The CDR3 nucleotides read TGTGCCAGCAGTGACCTACAGGGGCCTAACTATGGCTACACCTTC.

The chain carries TRBV10-3 and TRBJ2-3; 9 positions match TRBD1. The CDR3 length is 15 residues. Germline CDR1 and CDR2: ENHRY and SYGVKD. The trim removed 3 bases at V and 3 bases at J, leaving 4 bases unmatched. The CDR3 region is CAISDPGTGTDTQYF. DNA for the CDR3: TGTGCCATCAGTGACCCCGGGACAGGGACAGATACGCAGTATTTT.

The chain uses TRBV4-1 and TRBJ1-5; D is unclear. Germline V gene lookup returns CDR1 MGHRA and CDR2 YSYEKL. The CDR3 spans 17 residues. The V end was cut by 0 bases, the J end by 5 bases, with 17 bases between. The CDR3 DNA is TGCGCCAGCAGCCAAGATTTTTTGGCCCCAAGGGATCAGCCCCAGCATTTT. Its translation: CASSQDFLAPRDQPQHF.

The V gene is TRBV6-1, the J gene TRBJ2-7; possibly TRBD1 or TRBD2 for D (5 bases each). Germline V gene lookup returns CDR1 MNHNS and CDR2 SASEGT. CDR3 size: 14 residues. Trimming removed 3 bases from V and 2 bases from J, with 11 bases in between. The CDR3 sequence: CASSDRDPTYEQYF. As DNA, the CDR3 is TGTGCCAGCAGTGATCGGGACCCGACCTACGAGCAGTACTTC.

This clonotype was seen a few times. The chain employs TRBV7-9 and TRBJ2-7, with a possible D match to TRBD2 (5 bases). The V and J ends lost 2 bases and 3 bases respectively, with 11 bases between them. CDR1 is SEHNR, CDR2 FQNEAQ, per germline (reference sequence). This CDR3 is built from 14 residues. Here the CDR3 reads CASSLSAGDYEQYF. The DNA of the CDR3 is TGTGCCAGCAGCTTATCTGCGGGCGACTACGAGCAGTACTTC.